The entry below gives a single T cell receptor (beta chain) sequence along with its context. This same CDR3 is encoded by further DNA sequences in the sample. This specimen belongs to a study of T cell changes during pregnancy in multiple sclerosis. Clones were read by immunoSEQ multiplex PCR, and TCRdb kept only the in-frame ones, dropping some. The data show roughly 70,000 clones, 90% seen once. CDR1 is MNHEY, CDR2 SVGAGI, per germline. With 0 bases removed from V and 1 base from J, the gap between germline ends came to 4 bases. CDR3 length: 13 amino acids. The sample consisted of peripheral blood, taken in the third trimester of pregnancy. The sequence came from a female donor with multiple sclerosis, enrolled in a pregnancy study. V gene TRBV6-5 combines with J gene TRBJ2-7; D not certain. CDR3 in amino acids: CASSYSRSYEQYF. CDR3 in DNA: TGTGCCAGCAGTTACTCGCGGTCCTACGAGCAGTACTTC.